This TCR beta chain came from a study of type 1 regulatory T cells. TCRdb independently ran MiXCR on the reads; one entry per CDR3 protein. Of more than 60,000 distinct CDR3 sequences detected, approximately 60% appear once; the ten largest clones hold 1.5% to 2%. Regarding this clonotype: Its antigen is not known.

The CDR3 is made up of 12 amino acids. Germline V gives CDR1 MNHNS, CDR2 SASEGT. V shed 11 bases and J shed 5 bases, with 14 bases lying between them. This TCR came from a human donor in good health. This rearrangement joins TRBV6-1 to TRBJ2-3; tentatively, D is TRBD2 (5 bases). The sequenced sample consisted of cultured non-Tr1 T cells, either the whole culture or a sorted T cell fraction (not recorded which). The CDR3 DNA sequence: TGTGCCTCCACTAGTACCCGAGATACGCAGTATTTT. Protein product: CASTSTRDTQYF.